Listed here are 14 T cell receptor beta chains from one sample, sequenced in a study of blood T cell repertoires in COVID-19. Some clones are missing from TCRdb's copy, which holds only in-frame ones; the method was immunoSEQ multiplex PCR. The table lists under 75,000 clones, more than 60% of them singletons, with 15% to 20% in the top ten. Sequenced sample: peripheral blood. The receptors stem from a woman in her 50s with active or convalescent COVID-19.

CDR3 nucleotides: TGCGCCAGCAGCTTGGGAGGGAGGGCAGATACGCAGTATTTT. It yields the protein CASSLGGRADTQYF. The V call is TRBV5-1, the J call TRBJ2-3; 7 bases are shared with TRBD2. V lost 0 bases and J lost 4; bases outside the gene matches: 2. CDR1 and CDR2 (germline): SGHRS, YFSETQ. CDR3 length equals 14 residues.

V is TRBV5-1 and J is TRBJ2-7; D might be TRBD1 (8 bases). V dropped 7 bases and J dropped 3 bases, with 20 bases sitting between them. The CDR3 has 15 residues. The germline gives CDR1 SGHRS, CDR2 YFSETQ. CDR3 in DNA: TGCGCCAGCGGGACTAACAGGGGGTCTGTCTACGAGCAGTACTTC. Its protein product is CASGTNRGSVYEQYF.

CDR3 region: CASWSRLSSTGELFF. The CDR3 DNA follows: TGTGCCAGTTGGAGCCGCCTTTCGAGCACCGGGGAGCTGTTTTTT. The J gene is TRBJ2-2, the V gene TRBV27; D gene ambiguous. V gave up 9 bases and J gave up 4 bases, with 18 bases separating them. Germline-derived CDR1 and CDR2 are MNHEY and SMNVEV (reference sequence). The CDR3 is 15 amino acids.

This chain uses TRBV6-2 or TRBV6-3 with TRBJ2-1; D is ambiguous. The CDR3 runs to 12 residues. Deletions cut 1 base from V and 9 bases from J, with 7 bases between. Germline values: CDR1 MNHEY, CDR2 SVGEGT. The CDR3: CASSYYEPEQFF. The CDR3 DNA follows: TGTGCCAGCAGTTACTACGAGCCTGAGCAGTTCTTC.

V usage is TRBV6-5 and J usage is TRBJ1-1; D is ambiguous. The CDR3 length is 15 residues. From germline, CDR1 is MNHEY and CDR2 SVGAGI. Trimming removed 0 bases at V and 4 bases at J, with 12 bases between. Here the CDR3 DNA reads TGTGCCAGCAGTTACTCAGGCCAGGCGGGCACTGAAGCTTTCTTT. It encodes CASSYSGQAGTEAFF.

Sample share makes this clone medium-sized. The chain is built from TRBV5-1 and TRBJ2-7; TRBD1 might be the D (5 bases). Germline CDR1 SGHRS, CDR2 YFSETQ. V dropped 4 bases and J dropped 2 bases, with 16 bases sitting between them. This CDR3 contains 15 residues. The CDR3: CASSLDWGVTYEQYF. CDR3 DNA sequence: TGCGCCAGCAGCCTAGACTGGGGCGTCACCTACGAGCAGTACTTC.

The gene calls are TRBV7-2 and TRBJ2-3; possibly TRBD1 for D (7 bases). The CDR3 has 14 residues. Trimming stripped 5 bases from V and 2 bases from J, with 11 bases between. CDR1 is SGHTA, CDR2 FQGNSA, per germline. CDR3 amino acids: CASSPGGPTDTQYF. The CDR3 DNA reads as TGTGCCAGCAGCCCAGGGGGGCCCACAGATACGCAGTATTTT.

This clone showed up just a few times. The rearrangement links TRBV2 to TRBJ2-7; D is perhaps TRBD1 (6 bases). Germline V gives CDR1 SNHLY, CDR2 FYNNEI. V gave up 7 bases and J gave up 6 bases, with 19 bases separating them. The CDR3 spans 14 residues. The CDR3 sequence: CASTGTRISLEQYF. The CDR3, as DNA: TGTGCCAGCACTGGGACAAGGATATCCCTCGAGCAGTACTTC.

V gene TRBV5-4 combines with J gene TRBJ2-1; 13 bases line up with TRBD2. CDR1 and CDR2 from the germline V gene are SGHNT and YYREEE (reference sequence). The CDR3 spans 15 residues. V was clipped by 7 bases and J by 8 bases; unmatched bases: 9. The DNA of the CDR3 is TGTGCCAGCGCCACGACTAGCGGGAGGAGGGATGAGCAGTTCTTC. Protein sequence: CASATTSGRRDEQFF.

The J gene is TRBJ2-7, the V gene TRBV28, with TRBD2 identical over 8 bases. After removal of 1 base from V and 5 bases from J, the junction contained 4 bases not matched to a gene. The CDR3 extends over 14 amino acids. From germline, CDR1 is MDHEN and CDR2 SYDVKM. The CDR3: CASSLLSGSDEQYF. The CDR3 DNA sequence: TGTGCCAGCAGTTTATTAAGCGGGAGCGACGAGCAGTACTTC.

The chain carries TRBV5-5 and TRBJ2-7; 11 positions match TRBD2. V gave up 4 bases and J gave up 3 bases; unmatched junction bases: 3. CDR3 size: 14 residues. CDR1 SGHKS and CDR2 YYEKEE come from the germline V gene (reference sequence). The CDR3 region is CASSLTSGIYEQYF. The CDR3 coding sequence is TGTGCCAGCAGCCTGACTAGCGGGATCTACGAGCAGTACTTC. Looking up the rest from reference TRBV5-5 and TRBJ2-7 gives the full variable domain: DAGVTQSPTHLIKTRGQQVTLRCSPISGHKSVSWYQQVLGQGPQFIFQYYEKEERGRGNFPDRFSARQFPNYSSELNVNALLLGDSALYLCASSLTSGIYEQYFGPGTRLTVT.

The V call is TRBV18, the J call TRBJ2-3, with D perhaps TRBD2 (5 bases). CDR3 length: 12 amino acids. The V gene's germline CDR1 is KGHSH and CDR2 LQKENI. V lost 6 bases and J 7 bases, leaving 11 bases between the germline ends. The CDR3 DNA sequence: TGTGCCAGCTCCCGGGATGAAAATACGCAGTATTTT. Translation gives CASSRDENTQYF.

V is TRBV18 and J is TRBJ1-2; D perhaps matches TRBD1 (6 bases). V was clipped by 4 bases and J by 6 bases, with 18 bases between them. The CDR3 totals 15 residues. Germline-derived CDR1 and CDR2 are KGHSH and LQKENI. The CDR3 DNA is TGTGCCAGCTCACTTCGGACAGCCCTTTCGGATGGCTACACCTTC. The encoded protein is CASSLRTALSDGYTF. The full variable domain, rest sourced from reference TRBV18 and TRBJ1-2, is NAGVMQNPRHLVRRRGQEARLRCSPMKGHSHVYWYRQLPEEGLKFMVYLQKENIIDESGMPKERFSAEFPKEGPSILRIQQVVRGDSAAYFCASSLRTALSDGYTFGSGTRLTVV.

The rearrangement links TRBV28 to TRBJ2-1; possible D gene TRBD2, 6 bases. Trimming took 5 bases from V and 4 from J, leaving 12 bases between them. Germline V lookup: CDR1 MDHEN, CDR2 SYDVKM. This CDR3 contains 14 residues. The CDR3 DNA reads TGTGCCAGCAGTCCTCTGGGACTTTACAATGAGCAGTTCTTC. It codes for CASSPLGLYNEQFF. The complete variable domain, with remaining parts taken from reference TRBV28 and TRBJ2-1, reads DVKVTQSSRYLVKRTGEKVFLECVQDMDHENMFWYRQDPGLGLRLIYFSYDVKMKEKGDIPEGYSVSREKKERFSLILESASTNQTSMYLCASSPLGLYNEQFFGPGTRLTVL.